The 7 T cell receptor beta chains in this list originate from one sample, sequenced in a study of blood T cell repertoires in COVID-19. Generated by immunoSEQ multiplex PCR, the TCRdb table keeps only in-frame clones and is missing some. This table has approximately 240,000 clones, roughly 83% appearing once. Sequenced input: PBMCs or T cells enriched from blood (not recorded which). These receptors were collected from a woman between 35 and 50 years old with acute COVID-19.

This clone occurred once. The CDR3 nucleotides read TGCGCCAGCAGCCAAGATCATAACACCTACGAGCAGTACTTC. This encodes CASSQDHNTYEQYF. The V and J genes are TRBV4-1 and TRBJ2-7, with D unclear. The germline V gene encodes CDR1 MGHRA and CDR2 YSYEKL. With 0 bases removed from V and 2 bases from J, the gap between germline ends came to 8 bases. This CDR3 spans 14 amino acids.

The genes are TRBV19 and TRBJ2-1; tentatively, D is TRBD2 (6 bases). The ends were cut back, 6 bases at V and 1 base at J, with 31 bases in the middle. CDR1 and CDR2 from the germline V gene are LNHDA and SQIVND (reference sequence). This CDR3 has 21 residues. The CDR3 DNA sequence: TGTGCCAGTAGCCCCCTTTACTCCACCCCAGGGCTTAGCGGTTCCTACAATGAGCAGTTCTTC. Its protein product is CASSPLYSTPGLSGSYNEQFF. Full variable domain (outside the CDR3, taken from reference TRBV19 and TRBJ2-1): DGGITQSPKYLFRKEGQNVTLSCEQNLNHDAMYWYRQDPGQGLRLIYYSQIVNDFQKGDIAEGYSVSREKKESFPLTVTSAQKNPTAFYLCASSPLYSTPGLSGSYNEQFFGPGTRLTVL.

This chain connects TRBV3-1 (or the pseudogene TRBV3-2) to TRBJ2-5; weak D call: TRBD2 (6 bases). The CDR3 is 14 residues long. Trimming shortened V by 4 bases and J by 1 base, and 10 bases separated the two germline ends. Germline lookup yields CDR1 LGHDT and CDR2 YNNKEL (reference sequence). Here the CDR3 DNA reads TGTGCCAGCAGCCTCGGGACTTCCCAAGAGACCCAGTACTTC. Translating it yields CASSLGTSQETQYF.

This clone was picked up one time. The chain carries TRBV10-3 and TRBJ2-1, with no clear D. There are 12 residues in the CDR3. Per the germline V gene, CDR1 is ENHRY and CDR2 is SYGVKD. Trimming removed 0 bases from V and 9 bases from J, with 6 bases in between. The CDR3 DNA reads TGTGCCATCAGTGAGTCGATCGGTGAGCAGTTCTTC. Protein sequence: CAISESIGEQFF.

The genes are TRBV7-6 and TRBJ1-5; maybe TRBD1 (5 bases). Germline V gives CDR1 SGHVS, CDR2 FNYEAQ. CDR3 length: 14 amino acids. Trimming removed 5 bases at V and 3 bases at J, with 11 bases between. CDR3 DNA: TGTGCCAGCAGCCAGGGTGATTACAATCAGCCCCAGCATTTT. Translation gives CASSQGDYNQPQHF.

The sample holds a few counts of this clone. The CDR3 protein is CASSPTPRAGGYEQYF. The CDR3 nucleotides read TGTGCCAGCAGTCCCACCCCCCGGGCGGGAGGCTACGAGCAGTACTTC. V is TRBV28 and J is TRBJ2-7, with 8 bases matching TRBD2. Trimming removed 5 bases from V and 3 bases from J; junction bases left unmatched: 12. The CDR3 covers 16 residues. In germline, CDR1 is MDHEN, CDR2 SYDVKM.

The chain couples TRBV5-4 to TRBJ1-2; TRBD1 agrees at 7 bases. Germline V CDR1 and CDR2: SGHNT, YYREEE (reference sequence). The CDR3 covers 14 residues. V shed 3 bases, J shed 4 bases, and the junction held 6 bases outside the gene matches. DNA of the CDR3: TGTGCCAGCAGCTCCGGGACAGAACGCTATGGCTACACCTTC. Translation gives CASSSGTERYGYTF.